This note documents a single T cell receptor (beta chain) sequence. As yet, its antigen is unknown. PCR amplification relied on 60 Vbeta primers (plus 13 Jbeta primers). Profiled with immunoSEQ multiplex PCR; TCRdb holds only in-frame clones, not every one. The table lists 90,000 to 120,000 clones, about 74% of them singletons, with approximately 14% in the top ten. The CDR3 extends over 16 amino acids. Germline CDR1 SGHRS, CDR2 YFSETQ. V lost 3 bases and J 6 bases, leaving 22 bases between the germline ends. The data stem from a study of cytomegalovirus exposure and HLA in healthy donors. General observations from the study: Presence/absence comparisons presumed near-even sequencing depth among donors. An ancestry cluster, one associated with Asian ancestry, reportedly showed fewer N-insertions than the 666-donor mean in a later analysis.

This cohort consisted of healthy bone marrow donors. The rearrangement links TRBV5-1 to TRBJ2-7; D is perhaps TRBD2 (6 bases). The sequence came from a woman aged 40 to 55 in good health and CMV-seropositive. What was sequenced was PBMCs. The CDR3 here is CASSWGVVGRMGEQYF. CDR3 DNA: TGCGCCAGCAGCTGGGGGGTGGTGGGGAGGATGGGCGAGCAGTACTTC.